This TCR beta chain was recovered during a study of blood T cells in healthy people across ages. Study conclusions and caveats: Compared with aged donors, long-lived donors showed fewer expanded clones, suggesting selection.

Trimming pared 7 bases from V and 4 bases from J, leaving 16 bases between. The CDR3 has 14 amino acids. This clonotype has more than one count but fewer than ten. The antigen is unknown. Through a sample-barcoded 5' primer and a J-beta primer mix, a second PCR was run for roughly 6 to 12 cycles. From the 5' RACE reads, TCRdb called clonotypes with MiXCR, one entry per CDR3 protein. The sample shows more than 650,000 distinct CDR3 sequences, roughly 20% of them seen only once. The sequenced sample consisted of blood. The sequence came from a man between 65 and 80 years old in good health. The chain joins TRBV12-3 or TRBV12-4 to TRBJ2-5; D remains ambiguous. The CDR3 here is CASNYLGLGETQYF. CDR3 sequence (DNA): TGTGCCAGCAATTACCTGGGCCTGGGAGAGACCCAGTACTTC.